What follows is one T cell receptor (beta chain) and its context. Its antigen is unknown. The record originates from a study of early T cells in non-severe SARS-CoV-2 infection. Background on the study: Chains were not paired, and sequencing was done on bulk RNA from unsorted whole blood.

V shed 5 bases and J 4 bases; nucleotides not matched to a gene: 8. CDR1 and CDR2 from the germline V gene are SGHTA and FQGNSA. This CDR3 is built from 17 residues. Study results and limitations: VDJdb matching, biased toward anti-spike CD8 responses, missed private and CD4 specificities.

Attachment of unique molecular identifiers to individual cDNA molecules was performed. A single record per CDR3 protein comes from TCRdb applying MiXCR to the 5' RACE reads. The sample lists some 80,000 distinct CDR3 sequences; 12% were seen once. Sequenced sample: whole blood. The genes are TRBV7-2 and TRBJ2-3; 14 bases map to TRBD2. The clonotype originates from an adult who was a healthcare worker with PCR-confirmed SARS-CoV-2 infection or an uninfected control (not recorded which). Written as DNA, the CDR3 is TGTGCCAGCAGCGCGGATCCGGGACTAGCGGGAGCAGATACGCAGTATTTT. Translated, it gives CASSADPGLAGADTQYF.